This entry describes one T cell receptor (beta chain). CDR3 length: 16 residues. The germline CDR1 and CDR2 sequences are SGHAT and FQNNGV. V lost 6 bases and J lost 0, with 16 bases in between. The data belong to a study of shared clonotypes between healthy human individuals. Using immunoSEQ multiplex PCR, the repertoire was profiled, and TCRdb retains in-frame clones only, with some absent. This sample yields some 2.1 million clones, of which 85% to 95% are seen a single time; 0.13% belongs to the top ten. Specimen: naive CD4+ T cells sorted from blood. Subset reported: CD45RA+ positively selected. This receptor was identified in a man younger than 35 in good health. This chain connects TRBV11-2 to TRBJ2-3; TRBD2 might be the D (6 bases). CDR3 sequence reads: CASSRGLQASTDTQYF. The CDR3 bases are TGTGCCAGCAGTCGTGGACTACAGGCTAGCACAGATACGCAGTATTTT.